This TCR beta chain was sequenced in a study of CD8+CD57+ T cells in acquired aplastic anemia. Overall study: On average, healthy donors gave about 10.8 million reads for CD4+ cells. General study results and limits: Found in both controls and patients were fewer than 35 CD8+ CDR3 sequences.

For CDR3 and TCR beta VDJ profiling, genomic DNA was the template used. TCRdb used MiXCR to reprocess the reads, holding one entry per CDR3 protein. Here the sample spans 90,000 to 120,000 distinct CDR3 sequences, 40% to 65% being singletons. Germline CDR1 is LNHDA and CDR2 is SQIVND (reference sequence). The CDR3 extends over 15 amino acids. J lost 7 bases, V lost 3 bases, and 8 bases had no gene match. This clonotype occurred many times. No antigen is known for it. The sequence came from a human donor in good health, serving as a control. Source material: sorted CD4+, CD8+, or CD8+CD57+ T cells (not recorded which) from PBMCs. The V call is TRBV19, the J call TRBJ1-2; 10 nucleotides agree with TRBD1. The CDR3 is CASSIGGQGRIGYTF. The DNA of the CDR3 is TGTGCCAGTAGTATTGGGGGACAGGGGAGGATTGGCTACACCTTC.